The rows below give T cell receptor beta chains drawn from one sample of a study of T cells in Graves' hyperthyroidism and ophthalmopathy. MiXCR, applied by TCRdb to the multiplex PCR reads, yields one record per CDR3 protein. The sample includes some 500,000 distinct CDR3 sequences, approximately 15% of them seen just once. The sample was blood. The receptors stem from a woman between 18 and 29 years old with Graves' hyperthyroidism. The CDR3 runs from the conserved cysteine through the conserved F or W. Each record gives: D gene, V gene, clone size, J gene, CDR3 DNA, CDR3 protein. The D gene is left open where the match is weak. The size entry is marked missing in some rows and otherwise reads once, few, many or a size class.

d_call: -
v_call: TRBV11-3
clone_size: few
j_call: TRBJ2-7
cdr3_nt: TGTGCCAGCAGCCCCCGGGACGACTACGAGCAGTACTTC
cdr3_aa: CASSPRDDYEQYF

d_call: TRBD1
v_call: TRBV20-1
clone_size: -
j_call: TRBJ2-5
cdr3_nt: TGCAGTACGATTGCAGGGGGCGTACGGGAGACCCAGTACTTC
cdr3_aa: CSTIAGGVRETQYF

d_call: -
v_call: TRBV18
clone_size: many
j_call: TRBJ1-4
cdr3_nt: TGTGCCAGCTCTCCTGGAGGGGGGATTGATGAAAAACTGTTTTTT
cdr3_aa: CASSPGGGIDEKLFF

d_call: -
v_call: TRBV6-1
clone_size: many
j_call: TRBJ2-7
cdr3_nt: TGTGCCAGCACCGAGTCCTACGAGCAGTACTTC
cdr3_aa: CASTESYEQYF

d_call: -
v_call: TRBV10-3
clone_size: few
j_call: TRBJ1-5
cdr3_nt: TGTGCCATCAGTGAGTCGTACGGTAGCAATCAGCCCCAGCATTTT
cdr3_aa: CAISESYGSNQPQHF

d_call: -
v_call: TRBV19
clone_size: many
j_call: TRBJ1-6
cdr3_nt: TGTGCCACTAAAGGGGGGAAAGGGCCGGGTAATTCACCCCTCCACTTT
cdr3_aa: CATKGGKGPGNSPLHF

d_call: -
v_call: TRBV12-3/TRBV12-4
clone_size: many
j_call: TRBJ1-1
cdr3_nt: TGTGCCAGCAGTTTGACAATGGGGCGCACTGAAGCTTTCTTT
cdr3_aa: CASSLTMGRTEAFF

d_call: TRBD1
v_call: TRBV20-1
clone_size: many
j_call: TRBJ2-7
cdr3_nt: TGCAGTGCGCGACAGGGGGCCCAGGGTACCGAGCAGTACTTC
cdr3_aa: CSARQGAQGTEQYF

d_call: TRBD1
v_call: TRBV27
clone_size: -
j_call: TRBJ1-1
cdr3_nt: TGTGCCAGCAGCACGAGGGGACAGCACATGAACACTGAAGCTTTCTTT
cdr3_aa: CASSTRGQHMNTEAFF

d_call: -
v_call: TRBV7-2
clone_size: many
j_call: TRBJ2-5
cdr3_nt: TGTGCCAGCAGCCTATGGGGGGGCGGGAGAACGGAGACCCAGTACTTC
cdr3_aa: CASSLWGGGRTETQYF

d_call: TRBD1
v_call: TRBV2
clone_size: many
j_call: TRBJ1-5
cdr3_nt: TGTGCCAGCAGCCCCCAGGGACAGAGCAATCAGCCCCAGCATTTT
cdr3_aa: CASSPQGQSNQPQHF

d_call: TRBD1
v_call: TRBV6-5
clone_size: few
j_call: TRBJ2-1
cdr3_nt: TGTGCCAGCAGTTACTCGGGTCTTAGGACAGGGGTGGATGAGCAGTTCTTC
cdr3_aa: CASSYSGLRTGVDEQFF

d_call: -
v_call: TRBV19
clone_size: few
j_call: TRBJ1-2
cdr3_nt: TGTGCCAGTATCCCCCAGGGACCTACTAACTATGGCTACACCTTC
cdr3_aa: CASIPQGPTNYGYTF

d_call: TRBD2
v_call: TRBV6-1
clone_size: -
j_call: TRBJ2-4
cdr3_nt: TGTGCCAGCAGAAGACTAGCGGGAGCGACTCTAGCCAAAAACATTCAGTACTTC
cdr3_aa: CASRRLAGATLAKNIQYF

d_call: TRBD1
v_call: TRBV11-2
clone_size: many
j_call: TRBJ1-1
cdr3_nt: TGTGCCAGCAGCCAACAGGGGGCTTACACTGAAGCTTTCTTT
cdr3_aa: CASSQQGAYTEAFF

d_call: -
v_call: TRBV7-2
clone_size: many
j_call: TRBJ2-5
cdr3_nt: TGTGCCAGCAGCCGGCAAAGGGGTGAAGAGACCCAGTACTTC
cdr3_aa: CASSRQRGEETQYF

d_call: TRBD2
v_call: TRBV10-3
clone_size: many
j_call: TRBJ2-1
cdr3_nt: TGTGCCATCAGTGTATTTAGCGGGAGGGAGGATGAGCAGTTCTTC
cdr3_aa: CAISVFSGREDEQFF

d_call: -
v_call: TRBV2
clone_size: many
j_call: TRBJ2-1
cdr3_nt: TGTGCCAGCAGTGAGCAGGGTTGGGGGTCCTACAATGAGCAGTTCTTC
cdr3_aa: CASSEQGWGSYNEQFF

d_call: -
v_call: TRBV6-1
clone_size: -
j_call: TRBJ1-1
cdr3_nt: TGTGCCACTCAATTGGCAGGCACCCACACTGAAGCTTTCTTT
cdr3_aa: CATQLAGTHTEAFF

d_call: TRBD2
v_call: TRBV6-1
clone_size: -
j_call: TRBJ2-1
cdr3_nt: TGTGCCCAAAGGCCTAGCGGGAGCGCCTACAATGAGCAGTTCTTC
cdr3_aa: CAQRPSGSAYNEQFF

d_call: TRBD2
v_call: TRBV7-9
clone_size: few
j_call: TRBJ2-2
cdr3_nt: TGTGCCAGCAGCTTAAATAGCGGGCCCACCGGGGAGCTGTTTTTT
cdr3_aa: CASSLNSGPTGELFF

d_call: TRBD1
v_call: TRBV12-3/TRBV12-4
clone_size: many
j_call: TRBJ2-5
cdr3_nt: TGTGCCAGCAGTACAGGACAGGGGGGCCAAGAGACCCAGTACTTC
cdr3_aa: CASSTGQGGQETQYF

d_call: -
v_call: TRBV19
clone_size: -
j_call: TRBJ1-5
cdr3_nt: TGTGCCAGTAATGCGAGATACGTACAGCGTAATAGCAATCAGCCCCAGCATTTT
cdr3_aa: CASNARYVQRNSNQPQHF

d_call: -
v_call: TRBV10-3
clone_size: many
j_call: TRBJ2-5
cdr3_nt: TGTGCCATCAGCGATTCCCGGGGGGAGACCCAGTACTTC
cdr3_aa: CAISDSRGETQYF

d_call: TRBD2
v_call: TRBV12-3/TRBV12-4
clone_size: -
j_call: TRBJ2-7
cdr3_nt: TGTGCCAGCATCCATAGCGGGAGCGCTACCTACGAGCAGTACTTC
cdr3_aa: CASIHSGSATYEQYF

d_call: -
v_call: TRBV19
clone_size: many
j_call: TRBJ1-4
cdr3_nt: TGTGCCAGTATGCGGGGGATTTCAACTAATGAAAAACTGTTTTTT
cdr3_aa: CASMRGISTNEKLFF

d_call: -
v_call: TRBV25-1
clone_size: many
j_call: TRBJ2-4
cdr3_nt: TGTGCCAGCAGTGACCCGCGGGGACTAGCCAAAAACATTCAGTACTTC
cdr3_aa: CASSDPRGLAKNIQYF

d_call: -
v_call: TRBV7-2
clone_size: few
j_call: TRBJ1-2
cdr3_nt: TGTGCCAGCAGCCGAAGTGGGGTGGGTATACACTACACCTTC
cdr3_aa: CASSRSGVGIHYTF

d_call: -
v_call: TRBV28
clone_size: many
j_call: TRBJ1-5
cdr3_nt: TGTGCCAGCAGTTTATCCCTCAACAGGGCCAATCAGCCCCAGCATTTT
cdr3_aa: CASSLSLNRANQPQHF

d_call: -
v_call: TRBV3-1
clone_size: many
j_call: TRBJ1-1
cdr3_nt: TGTGCCAGCAGCGAAGATCCGGGGGATACTACTGAAGCTTTCTTT
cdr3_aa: CASSEDPGDTTEAFF

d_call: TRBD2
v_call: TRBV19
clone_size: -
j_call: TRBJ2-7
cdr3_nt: TGTGCCAGTAAGACTAGCGTTGGGGCCTACGAGCAGTACTTC
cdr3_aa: CASKTSVGAYEQYF

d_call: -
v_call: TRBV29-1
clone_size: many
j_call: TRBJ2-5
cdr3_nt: TGCAGCGTTGAGGGGGACGGTCAAGAGACCCAGTACTTC
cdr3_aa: CSVEGDGQETQYF

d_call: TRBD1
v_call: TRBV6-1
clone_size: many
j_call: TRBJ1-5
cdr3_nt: TGTGCCAGCAACGGACCAGGGGGCGAGGCTCAGCCCCAGCATTTT
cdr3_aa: CASNGPGGEAQPQHF

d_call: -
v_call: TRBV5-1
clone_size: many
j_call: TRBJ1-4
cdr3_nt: TGCGCCAGCAGCCCGGGCAACAATGAAAAACTGTTTTTT
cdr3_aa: CASSPGNNEKLFF

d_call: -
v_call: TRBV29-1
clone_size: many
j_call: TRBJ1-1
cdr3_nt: TGCAGCGTTGAAGATTCCCCAGGGACCGAAGCTTTCTTT
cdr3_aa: CSVEDSPGTEAFF

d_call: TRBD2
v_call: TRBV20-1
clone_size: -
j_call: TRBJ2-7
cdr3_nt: TGCAGTGCTGAACTAGCGGGAGGGGGCCTCGACGAGCAGTACTTC
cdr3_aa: CSAELAGGGLDEQYF

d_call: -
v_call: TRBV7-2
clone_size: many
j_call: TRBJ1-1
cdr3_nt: TGTGCCAGCAGCTTGGCCCGGGGAACGAACACTGAAGCTTTCTTT
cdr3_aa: CASSLARGTNTEAFF

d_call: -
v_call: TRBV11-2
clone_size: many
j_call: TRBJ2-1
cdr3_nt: TGTGCCAGCAGCTTAGGGTCGGAGGCCTCCTACAATGAGCAGTTCTTC
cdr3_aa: CASSLGSEASYNEQFF

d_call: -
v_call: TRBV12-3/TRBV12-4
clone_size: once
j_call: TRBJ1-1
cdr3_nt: TGTGCCAGCAGGACGGTCAGGGTTAACACTGAAGCTTTCTTT
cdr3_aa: CASRTVRVNTEAFF

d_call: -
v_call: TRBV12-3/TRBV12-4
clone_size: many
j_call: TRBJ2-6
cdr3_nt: TGTGCCAGCAGTTTGGGGGGAGGAGGCTCTGGGGCCAACGTCCTGACTTTC
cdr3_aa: CASSLGGGGSGANVLTF

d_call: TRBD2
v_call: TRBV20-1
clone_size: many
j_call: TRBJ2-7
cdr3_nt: TGCAGTGCTAGAGATGGGACTAGCGGGATGGGCGAGCAGTACTTC
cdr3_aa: CSARDGTSGMGEQYF